The rows below give T cell receptor beta chains drawn from one sample of a study of vaccination effects on CD4 cells after COVID-19. Sequenced by immunoSEQ multiplex PCR; TCRdb stores in-frame clones only, minus some. Of 50,000 to 75,000 clones listed, roughly 76% are singletons. No antigens are known for them. Here the sequenced sample was CD4+ T cells from PBMCs cultured with HCoV-229E spike peptides, taken before COVID-19 vaccination. The receptor set was obtained from a human donor who received a COVID-19 vaccine. The CDR3 runs from the conserved cysteine through the conserved F or W. D genes are given only for firm matches. Clone size, where shown, is once, few, many, or a class for clones that have expanded.

>TRBV19|once|TRBJ1-2|-
CASSKQTGANYGYTF
TGTGCCAGTAGTAAACAGACAGGAGCTAACTATGGCTACACCTTC
>TRBV18|-|TRBJ2-3|-
CASSLTWRTDTQYF
TGTGCCAGCTCCCTCACCTGGAGGACAGATACGCAGTATTTT
>TRBV15|-|TRBJ2-5|-
CATSRVRGVGQETQYF
TGTGCCACCAGCAGAGTAAGGGGGGTCGGCCAAGAGACCCAGTACTTC
>TRBV30|-|TRBJ1-6|-
CAWSGKAGNSPLHF
TGTGCCTGGAGTGGAAAGGCGGGGAATTCACCCCTCCACTTT
>TRBV5-6|-|TRBJ1-1|TRBD1
CASSPSRTGNTEAFF
TGTGCCAGCAGCCCTTCGAGGACAGGGAACACTGAAGCTTTCTTT
>TRBV2|-|TRBJ1-5|-
CASSELNQPQHF
TGTGCCAGCAGTGAACTCAATCAGCCCCAGCATTTT
>TRBV12-3/TRBV12-4|-|TRBJ1-1|-
CASQQDLNTEAFF
TGTGCCAGCCAGCAGGACCTGAACACTGAAGCTTTCTTT
>TRBV6-5|-|TRBJ2-1|-
CASSRDIWEQFF
TGTGCCAGCAGTCGGGACATTTGGGAGCAGTTCTTC
>TRBV3-1/TRBV3-2|-|TRBJ1-2|-
CASSKGAGNGYTF
TGTGCCAGCAGCAAAGGGGCGGGGAATGGCTACACCTTC
>TRBV7-3|-|TRBJ2-1|TRBD1
CASSLTGSSYNEQFF
TGTGCCAGCAGCTTGACAGGGAGCTCCTACAATGAGCAGTTCTTC
>TRBV6-2/TRBV6-3|-|TRBJ2-3|TRBD1
CASSHADRAGTDTQYF
TGTGCCAGCAGCCATGCGGACAGGGCCGGCACAGATACGCAGTATTTT
>TRBV11-2|once|TRBJ2-2|-
CASSRGRGDTNTGELFF
TGTGCCAGCAGCAGGGGTCGGGGAGACACGAACACCGGGGAGCTGTTTTTT
>TRBV7-2|-|TRBJ1-1|-
CASSSDSSSSTEAFF
TGTGCCAGCAGCTCTGACAGCTCTTCAAGCACTGAAGCTTTCTTT
>TRBV6-5|-|TRBJ2-5|-
CASSYEGRFYETQYF
TGTGCCAGCAGTTACGAAGGACGATTTTATGAGACCCAGTACTTC
>TRBV18|once|TRBJ1-5|-
CASSPGAGDKGYSNQPQHF
TGTGCCAGCTCGCCGGGGGCCGGGGACAAGGGTTATAGCAATCAGCCCCAGCATTTT
>TRBV6-5|-|TRBJ1-2|TRBD1
CASSYSRTGGFYGYTF
TGTGCCAGCAGTTACTCTAGGACAGGGGGCTTCTATGGCTACACCTTC
>TRBV6-5|-|TRBJ1-5|-
CASSYGQNSNQPQHF
TGTGCCAGCAGTTACGGACAGAATAGCAATCAGCCCCAGCATTTT
>TRBV27|-|TRBJ1-1|-
CASRKQVGTEAFF
TGTGCCAGCAGGAAACAGGTGGGCACTGAAGCTTTCTTT
>TRBV2|-|TRBJ2-3|TRBD2
CASTPQRGGTDTQYF
TGTGCCAGCACCCCTCAGCGGGGCGGCACAGATACGCAGTATTTT
>TRBV4-1|-|TRBJ1-2|TRBD1
CASSQTDRGAGYTF
TGCGCCAGCAGCCAAACGGACAGGGGAGCTGGCTACACCTTC
>TRBV6-6|-|TRBJ2-1|TRBD1
CASSYWGQTYNEQFF
TGTGCCAGCAGTTACTGGGGACAGACCTACAATGAGCAGTTCTTC
>TRBV28|few|TRBJ2-3|TRBD1
CASSLRDRGIGF
TGTGCCAGCAGCCTCCGGGACAGGGGGATAGGTTTT
>TRBV9|once|TRBJ2-5|TRBD2
CASAGGTTQETQYF
TGTGCCAGCGCGGGAGGGACCACCCAAGAGACCCAGTACTTC
>TRBV7-2|once|TRBJ2-3|-
CASSFRDLTGTDTQYF
TGTGCCAGCAGCTTCCGGGACCTTACCGGGACAGATACGCAGTATTTT
>TRBV5-1|-|TRBJ1-1|-
CASSLYVTSNTEAFF
TGCGCCAGCAGCTTGTATGTCACTAGTAACACTGAAGCTTTCTTT
>TRBV6-1|-|TRBJ1-6|TRBD1
CASSARDRSLVVNSPLHF
TGTGCCAGCAGTGCTCGGGACAGGAGTTTAGTTGTGAATTCACCCCTCCACTTT
>TRBV2|-|TRBJ1-3|-
CASSLINTIYF
TGTGCCAGCAGTCTGATCAACACCATATATTTT
>TRBV29-1|-|TRBJ1-4|TRBD1
CSVADRGTNEKLFF
TGCAGCGTCGCAGACAGGGGTACTAATGAAAAACTGTTTTTT
>TRBV7-2|-|TRBJ1-5|-
CASSPRGNLGLSNQPQHF
TGTGCCAGCAGCCCCCGGGGGAATTTGGGATTAAGCAATCAGCCCCAGCATTTT
>TRBV19|-|TRBJ1-2|-
CATQGATDNYGYTF
TGTGCCACCCAGGGCGCGACGGATAACTATGGCTACACCTTC
>TRBV20-1|-|TRBJ2-5|TRBD2
CSASIPLAGEQETQYF
TGCAGTGCTAGTATTCCGTTAGCGGGGGAACAAGAGACCCAGTACTTC
>TRBV9|-|TRBJ1-4|TRBD1
CASSVAGGANEKLFF
TGTGCCAGCAGCGTAGCAGGGGGAGCTAATGAAAAACTGTTTTTT
>TRBV5-1|-|TRBJ2-5|TRBD1
CASSPIDREQETQYF
TGCGCCAGCAGCCCCATTGACAGGGAGCAAGAGACCCAGTACTTC
>TRBV9|-|TRBJ1-2|TRBD1
CASSVQGAGGYTF
TGTGCCAGCAGCGTACAGGGGGCGGGTGGCTACACCTTC
>TRBV2|-|TRBJ1-5|TRBD1
CASREQGIDSQPQHF
TGTGCCAGCAGGGAACAGGGGATTGATAGTCAGCCCCAGCATTTT
>TRBV12-3/TRBV12-4|-|TRBJ2-3|-
CASRSGMEDTQYF
TGTGCCAGCCGGTCAGGGATGGAAGATACGCAGTATTTT
>TRBV7-9|-|TRBJ2-2|-
CASSLGPLTGELFF
TGTGCCAGCAGCTTAGGCCCCCTGACCGGGGAGCTGTTTTTT
>TRBV5-6|once|TRBJ1-2|TRBD1
CASSLYTGQGAPNYGYTF
TGTGCCAGCAGCTTGTATACAGGACAGGGGGCTCCTAACTATGGCTACACCTTC
>TRBV30|-|TRBJ1-4|-
CAWSALEGEKLFF
TGTGCCTGGAGCGCCCTTGAGGGGGAAAAACTGTTTTTT
>TRBV9|-|TRBJ2-5|-
CASSPSSGIRETQYF
TGTGCCAGCAGCCCAAGTTCGGGAATTAGAGAGACCCAGTACTTC
>TRBV4-2|-|TRBJ2-5|-
CASSLLRADETQYF
TGTGCCAGCAGCCTCCTTAGGGCAGACGAGACCCAGTACTTC
>TRBV12-3/TRBV12-4|-|TRBJ1-5|-
CASSLGGQPQHF
TGTGCCAGCAGTTTAGGCGGTCAGCCCCAGCATTTT
>TRBV18|-|TRBJ1-5|-
CASSPTFGGGNQPQHF
TGTGCCAGCTCACCGACATTCGGGGGAGGCAATCAGCCCCAGCATTTT
>TRBV14|-|TRBJ1-2|-
CASSQARTGNYGYTF
TGTGCCAGCAGCCAAGCCCGGACCGGTAACTATGGCTACACCTTC
>TRBV5-1|-|TRBJ1-1|TRBD1
CASYETRGTGMNTEAFF
TGCGCCAGCTATGAAACCAGGGGGACGGGGATGAACACTGAAGCTTTCTTT
>TRBV6-5|-|TRBJ2-2|-
CASSSSRGELFF
TGTGCCAGCAGTTCGAGTAGGGGGGAGCTGTTTTTT
>TRBV5-4|-|TRBJ2-5|-
CASSLQETQYF
TGTGCCAGCAGCTTACAAGAGACCCAGTACTTC